The present TCR beta chain was sequenced within a study of control samples from healthy donors and cancer patients. The method was immunoSEQ multiplex PCR; TCRdb's version includes in-frame clones alone and lacks a portion of them. The table includes some 100,000 clones, about 92% detected once. In germline, CDR1 is SGHDN, CDR2 FVKESK. The CDR3 has 13 amino acids. V lost 4 bases to trimming and J lost 11 bases, with 14 bases between them. The chain has TRBV14 and TRBJ1-4; D possibly corresponds to TRBD1 (5 bases). The sample comprised blood. This TCR came from a man between 18 and 29 years old in good health. The CDR3 loop reads CASSPRGDGKLFF. CDR3 in DNA: TGTGCCAGCAGCCCAAGAGGGGATGGGAAACTGTTTTTT.